This TCR beta chain was observed in a study of blood T cell repertoires in COVID-19. The CDR3 is 14 amino acids. V lost 6 bases and J lost 7; bases outside the gene matches: 11. CDR1 and CDR2 from the germline V gene are MDHEN and SYDVKM. Only in-frame clones appear in the TCRdb table, and some are missing; sequencing was by immunoSEQ multiplex PCR. Of roughly 350,000 clones in the sample, around 87% were seen once. The chain couples TRBV28 to TRBJ2-7; TRBD2 matches at 8 bases. What was sequenced was peripheral blood. The source of this sequence is a woman between 50 and 59 years old with active or convalescent COVID-19. DNA for the CDR3: TGTGCCAGCAGCGATGTAGCGGGAACCCAAGAGCAGTACTTC. It specifies CASSDVAGTQEQYF.